These T cell receptor beta chains were read from a single sample in a study of blood T cell repertoires in COVID-19. Assay used: immunoSEQ multiplex PCR; TCRdb lists only in-frame clones, some missing. The sample consists of about 67,000 clones, 70% to 85% of them appearing once. Material: peripheral blood. The origin of the receptors is a human donor in a cohort sampled during active COVID-19. Each CDR3 is given with its conserved first and last residue. Each record gives: J gene, clone size, V gene, D gene, CDR3 length, CDR3 DNA, CDR3 protein. A D gene is named only where the DNA matches it firmly. The size entry is marked missing in some rows and otherwise reads once, few, many or a size class.

>TRBJ2-7|.|TRBV5-1|.|13
TGCGCCAGCAGCTTGCAGGTTCCGAACGAGCAGTACTTC
CASSLQVPNEQYF
>TRBJ2-3|.|TRBV24-1|TRBD2|17
TGTGCCACCAGTGATTCGGGGACTAGCGGGGGGCCAGATACGCAGTATTTT
CATSDSGTSGGPDTQYF
>TRBJ2-3|.|TRBV6-2/TRBV6-3|.|17
TGTGCCAGCAGTTACTCTATACGGGGTACCCTGGAAGATACGCAGTATTTT
CASSYSIRGTLEDTQYF
>TRBJ2-3|.|TRBV7-2|TRBD2|15
TGTGCCAGCAGCTTAAGGGAGGGAGGCACAGATACGCAGTATTTT
CASSLREGGTDTQYF
>TRBJ2-7|.|TRBV11-1|TRBD1|16
TGTGCCAGCAGCCATGAAACAGGGGGATATCTTGACGAGCAGTACTTC
CASSHETGGYLDEQYF
>TRBJ2-5|.|TRBV5-1|TRBD1|15
TGCGCCAGCAGCTACGGGACAGGGGGACGAGAGACCCAGTACTTC
CASSYGTGGRETQYF
>TRBJ2-3|.|TRBV11-2|TRBD1|15
TGTGCCAGCAGCTCGATTGTGGACAGGACAGATACGCAGTATTTT
CASSSIVDRTDTQYF
>TRBJ2-5|.|TRBV18|TRBD1|16
TGTGCCAGCTCACCGGGACAGGGGCAAATACAAGAGACCCAGTACTTC
CASSPGQGQIQETQYF
>TRBJ2-7|.|TRBV7-2|.|16
TGTGCCAGCAGCTTCTCCGCGACAGGATACTCCTACGAGCAGTACTTC
CASSFSATGYSYEQYF
>TRBJ1-5|.|TRBV30|.|15
TGTGCCTGGACCTCCCTGGGACAACCGAATCAGCCCCAGCATTTT
CAWTSLGQPNQPQHF
>TRBJ1-2|.|TRBV6-5|.|16
TGTGCCAGCAGTTACTCGAAGGGCAGGGGAAACTATGGCTACACCTTC
CASSYSKGRGNYGYTF
>TRBJ1-1|.|TRBV5-1|TRBD1|14
TGCGCCAGCAGCTGGGGACAGGGGAACACTGAAGCTTTCTTT
CASSWGQGNTEAFF
>TRBJ1-5|.|TRBV7-9|TRBD1|18
TGTGCCAGCAGCCCCGGGGGTTGGACAGGGGGGGTTTGGCAGCCCCAGCATTTT
CASSPGGWTGGVWQPQHF
>TRBJ2-1|.|TRBV11-3|TRBD1|14
TGTGCCAGCAGCTTTGGACAGGGGGCGCCTGAGCAGTTCTTC
CASSFGQGAPEQFF
>TRBJ1-1|.|TRBV14|.|16
TGTGCCAGCAGCCCCCTTATCGGGACACAGAACACTGAAGCTTTCTTT
CASSPLIGTQNTEAFF
>TRBJ2-1|few|TRBV20-1|TRBD1|14
TGCAGTGCTAGTTTCGGGACAGCTATGAATGAGCAGTTCTTC
CSASFGTAMNEQFF
>TRBJ1-2|.|TRBV30|TRBD1|15
TGTGCCTGGAGTGTAGCCGGACAGGGTAACTATGGCTACACCTTC
CAWSVAGQGNYGYTF
>TRBJ1-2|once|TRBV19|.|15
TGTGCCAGTAGTATCGCGATAAGTACTAACTATGGCTACACCTTC
CASSIAISTNYGYTF
>TRBJ1-1|.|TRBV18|TRBD1|18
TGTGCCAGCTCCCAACAACAGGGGACCCGCATGATGAACACTGAAGCTTTCTTT
CASSQQQGTRMMNTEAFF
>TRBJ1-2|.|TRBV6-6|.|13
TGTGCCAGCGCCTCGAACAGGTCGCCTGGCTACACCTTC
CASASNRSPGYTF
>TRBJ2-5|.|TRBV4-2|TRBD2|18
TGTGCCAGCAGCCAAGTTGGGACTAGCGGGAGACCCCAAGAGACCCAGTACTTC
CASSQVGTSGRPQETQYF
>TRBJ2-7|.|TRBV6-4|.|16
TGTGCCAGCAGTGACCCAACTCCAGCGGTCCGCCTGGAGCAGTACTTC
CASSDPTPAVRLEQYF
>TRBJ1-6|.|TRBV7-2|.|16
TGTGCCAGCAGCTTATATTCCAGCTCCTATAATTCACCCCTCCACTTT
CASSLYSSSYNSPLHF
>TRBJ1-2|.|TRBV5-4|TRBD1|14
TGTGCCAGCAGGCCCAGGGGGATTGACTATGGCTACACCTTC
CASRPRGIDYGYTF
>TRBJ1-5|.|TRBV6-1|.|15
TGTGCCAGCAGTGAAGGGGCAGGATGGAATCAGCCCCAGCATTTT
CASSEGAGWNQPQHF
>TRBJ1-2|.|TRBV11-3|.|12
TGTGCCAGCAGCTGGGGGGACCAGGGCTACACCTTC
CASSWGDQGYTF
>TRBJ2-3|few|TRBV2|TRBD2|15
TGTGCCAGCAGTGCTGTAAGCGGGAGGGGGGATACGCAGTATTTT
CASSAVSGRGDTQYF
>TRBJ1-2|few|TRBV3-1/TRBV3-2|.|15
TGTGCCAGCAGCCGAACGACAGGAGGTAACTATGGCTACACCTTC
CASSRTTGGNYGYTF
>TRBJ2-7|.|TRBV19|TRBD2|12
TGTGCCAGCGGTGCGCGGGGGGGCGAGCAGTACTTC
CASGARGGEQYF